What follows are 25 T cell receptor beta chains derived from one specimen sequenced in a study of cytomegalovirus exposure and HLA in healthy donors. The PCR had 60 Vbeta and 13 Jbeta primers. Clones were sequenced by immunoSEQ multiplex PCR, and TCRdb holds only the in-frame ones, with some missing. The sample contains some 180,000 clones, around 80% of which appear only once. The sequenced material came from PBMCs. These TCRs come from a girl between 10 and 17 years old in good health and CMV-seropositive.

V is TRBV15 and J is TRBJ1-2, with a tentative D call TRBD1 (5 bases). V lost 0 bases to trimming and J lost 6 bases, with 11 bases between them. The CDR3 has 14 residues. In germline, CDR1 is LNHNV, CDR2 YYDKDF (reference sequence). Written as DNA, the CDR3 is TGTGCCACCAGCAGAGAAGGGCAGGGTGATGGCTACACCTTC. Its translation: CATSREGQGDGYTF.

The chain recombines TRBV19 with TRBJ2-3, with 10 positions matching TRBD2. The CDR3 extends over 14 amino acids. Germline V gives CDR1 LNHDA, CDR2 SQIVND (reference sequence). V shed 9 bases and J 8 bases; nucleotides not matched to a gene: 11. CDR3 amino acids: CASRLAGSLGTQYF. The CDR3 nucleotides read TGTGCCAGCCGACTAGCGGGTTCACTTGGTACGCAGTATTTT.

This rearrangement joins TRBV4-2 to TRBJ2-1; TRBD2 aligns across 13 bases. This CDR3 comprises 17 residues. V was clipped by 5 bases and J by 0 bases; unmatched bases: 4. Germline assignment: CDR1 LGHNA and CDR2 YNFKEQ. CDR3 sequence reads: CASSGTSGESSYNEQFF. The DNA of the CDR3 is TGTGCCAGCAGCGGGACTAGCGGGGAGAGCTCCTACAATGAGCAGTTCTTC.

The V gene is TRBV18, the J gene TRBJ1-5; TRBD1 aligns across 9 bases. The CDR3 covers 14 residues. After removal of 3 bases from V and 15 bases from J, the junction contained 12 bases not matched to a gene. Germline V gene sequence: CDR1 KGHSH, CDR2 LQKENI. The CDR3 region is CASSPGTGNGVVHF. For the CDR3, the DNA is TGTGCCAGCTCACCCGGGACAGGGAATGGGGTTGTGCATTTT.

CDR3: CASSGLDQETQYF. Written as DNA, the CDR3 is TGTGCCAGCAGTGGCCTAGACCAAGAGACCCAGTACTTC. The chain couples TRBV14 to TRBJ2-5, with D unclear. Deletions cut 6 bases from V and 0 bases from J, with 8 bases between. Germline V gene sequence: CDR1 SGHDN, CDR2 FVKESK. This CDR3 contains 13 residues.

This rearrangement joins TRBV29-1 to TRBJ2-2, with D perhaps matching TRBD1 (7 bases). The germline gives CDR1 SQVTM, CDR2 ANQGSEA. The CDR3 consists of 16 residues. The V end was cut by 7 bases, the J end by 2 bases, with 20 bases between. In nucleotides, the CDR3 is TGCAGCGCCAATAGGGGCGGGACAGATAACACCGGGGAGCTGTTTTTT. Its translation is CSANRGGTDNTGELFF.

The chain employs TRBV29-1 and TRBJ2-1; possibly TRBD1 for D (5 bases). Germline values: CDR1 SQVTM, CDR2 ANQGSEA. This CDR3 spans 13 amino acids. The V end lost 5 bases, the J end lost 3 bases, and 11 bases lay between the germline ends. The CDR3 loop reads CSVRRQNYNEQFF. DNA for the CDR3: TGCAGCGTTAGGCGACAGAACTACAATGAGCAGTTCTTC.

In DNA, the CDR3 is TGTGCCTGGAACTCTCTCGGTCAGCCCCAGCATTTT. Amino acid sequence: CAWNSLGQPQHF. The rearrangement joins TRBV30 to TRBJ1-5; D not resolved. V was pared by 4 bases and J by 6 bases, with 10 bases between. The CDR3 has 12 residues. CDR1 GTSNPN and CDR2 SVGIG come from the germline V gene (reference sequence).

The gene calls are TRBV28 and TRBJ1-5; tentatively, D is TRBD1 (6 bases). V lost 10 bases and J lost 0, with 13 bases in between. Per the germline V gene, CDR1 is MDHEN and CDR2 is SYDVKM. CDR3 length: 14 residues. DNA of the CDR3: TGTGCCATCCAGGGGTTCCATAGCAATCAGCCCCAGCATTTT. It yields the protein CAIQGFHSNQPQHF. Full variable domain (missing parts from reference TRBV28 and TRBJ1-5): DVKVTQSSRYLVKRTGEKVFLECVQDMDHENMFWYRQDPGLGLRLIYFSYDVKMKEKGDIPEGYSVSREKKERFSLILESASTNQTSMYLCAIQGFHSNQPQHFGDGTRLSIL.

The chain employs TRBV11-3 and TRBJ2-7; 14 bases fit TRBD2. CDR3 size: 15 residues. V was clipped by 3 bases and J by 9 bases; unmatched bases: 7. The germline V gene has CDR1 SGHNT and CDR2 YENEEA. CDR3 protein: CASSFSGLAGDLQYF. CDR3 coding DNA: TGTGCCAGCAGCTTCTCGGGACTAGCGGGAGATTTGCAGTACTTC. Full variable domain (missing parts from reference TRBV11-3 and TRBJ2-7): EAGVVQSPRYKIIEKKQPVAFWCNPISGHNTLYWYLQNLGQGPELLIRYENEEAVDDSQLPKDRFSAERLKGVDSTLKIQPAELGDSAVYLCASSFSGLAGDLQYFGPGTRLTVT.

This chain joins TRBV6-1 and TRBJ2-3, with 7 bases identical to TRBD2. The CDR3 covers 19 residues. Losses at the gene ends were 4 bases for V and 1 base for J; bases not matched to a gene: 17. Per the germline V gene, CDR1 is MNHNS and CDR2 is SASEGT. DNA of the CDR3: TGTGCCAGCAGTGGGATGTCCCGGGACTACGCGGCCGGCACAGATACGCAGTATTTT. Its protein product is CASSGMSRDYAAGTDTQYF.

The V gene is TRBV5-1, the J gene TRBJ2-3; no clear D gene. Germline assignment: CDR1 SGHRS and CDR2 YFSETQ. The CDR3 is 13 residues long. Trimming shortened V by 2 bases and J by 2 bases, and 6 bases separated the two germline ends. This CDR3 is CASSLEFTDTQYF. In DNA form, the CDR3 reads TGCGCCAGCAGCTTAGAGTTCACAGATACGCAGTATTTT.

The CDR3 DNA reads as TGTGCCTGGGACTACCATGGCTACACCTTC. Protein: CAWDYHGYTF. This sequence joins TRBV30 and TRBJ1-2; D call uncertain. Trimming pared 5 bases from V and 6 bases from J, leaving 7 bases between. The germline CDR1 and CDR2 sequences are GTSNPN and SVGIG (reference sequence). The CDR3 is made up of 10 amino acids.

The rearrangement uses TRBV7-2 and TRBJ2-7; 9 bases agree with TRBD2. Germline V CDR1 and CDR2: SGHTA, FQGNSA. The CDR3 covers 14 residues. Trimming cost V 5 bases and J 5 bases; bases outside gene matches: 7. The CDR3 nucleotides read TGTGCCAGCAGCCGGGGACTAGCTACCAACGAGCAGTACTTC. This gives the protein CASSRGLATNEQYF.

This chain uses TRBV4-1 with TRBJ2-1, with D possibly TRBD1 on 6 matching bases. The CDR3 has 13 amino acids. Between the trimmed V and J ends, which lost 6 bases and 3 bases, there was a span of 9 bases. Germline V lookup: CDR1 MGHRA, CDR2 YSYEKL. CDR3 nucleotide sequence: TGCGCCAGCAGAGGGGACAACTACAATGAGCAGTTCTTC. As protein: CASRGDNYNEQFF.

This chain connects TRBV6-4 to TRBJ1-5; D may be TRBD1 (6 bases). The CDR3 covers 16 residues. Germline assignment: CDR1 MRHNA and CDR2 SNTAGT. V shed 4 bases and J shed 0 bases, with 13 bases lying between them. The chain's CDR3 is CASSVQGHYSNQPQHF. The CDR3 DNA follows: TGTGCCAGCAGTGTTCAGGGACATTATAGCAATCAGCCCCAGCATTTT.

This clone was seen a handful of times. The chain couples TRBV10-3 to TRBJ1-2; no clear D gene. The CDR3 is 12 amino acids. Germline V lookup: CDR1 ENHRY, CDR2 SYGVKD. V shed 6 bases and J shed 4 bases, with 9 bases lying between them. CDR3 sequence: CAIRNGFYGYTF. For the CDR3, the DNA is TGTGCCATCAGAAACGGTTTCTATGGCTACACCTTC.

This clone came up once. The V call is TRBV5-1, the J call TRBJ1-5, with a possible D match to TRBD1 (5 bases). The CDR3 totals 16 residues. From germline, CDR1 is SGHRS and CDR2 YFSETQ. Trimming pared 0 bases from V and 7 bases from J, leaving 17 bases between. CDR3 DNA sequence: TGCGCCAGCAGCTTGGGAGACCAGGGAGGGGTCCAGCCCCAGCATTTT. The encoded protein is CASSLGDQGGVQPQHF.

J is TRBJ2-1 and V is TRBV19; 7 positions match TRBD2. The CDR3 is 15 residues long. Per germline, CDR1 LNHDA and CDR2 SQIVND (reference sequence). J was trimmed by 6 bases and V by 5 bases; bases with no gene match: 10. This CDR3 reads CASSLWASGSNEQFF. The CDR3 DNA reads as TGTGCCAGTAGTTTGTGGGCTAGCGGATCCAATGAGCAGTTCTTC.

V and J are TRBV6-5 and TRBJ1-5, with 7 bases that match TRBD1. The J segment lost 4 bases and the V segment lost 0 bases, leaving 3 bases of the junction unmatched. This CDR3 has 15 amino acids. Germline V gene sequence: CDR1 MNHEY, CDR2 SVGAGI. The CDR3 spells CASSYSTGKNQPQHF. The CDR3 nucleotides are TGTGCCAGCAGTTACTCGACAGGGAAGAATCAGCCCCAGCATTTT.

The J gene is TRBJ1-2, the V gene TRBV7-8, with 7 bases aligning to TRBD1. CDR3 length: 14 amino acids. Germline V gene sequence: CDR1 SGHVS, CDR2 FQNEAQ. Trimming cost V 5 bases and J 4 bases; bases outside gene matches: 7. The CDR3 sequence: CASSARDSLYGYTF. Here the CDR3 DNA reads TGTGCCAGCAGCGCCCGGGACAGCCTCTATGGCTACACCTTC.

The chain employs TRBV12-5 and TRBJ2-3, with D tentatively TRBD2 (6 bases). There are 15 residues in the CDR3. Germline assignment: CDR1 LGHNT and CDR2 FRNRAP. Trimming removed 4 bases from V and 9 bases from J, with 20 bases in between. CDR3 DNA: TGTGCTAGTGGTTCGCCCGGGAGCGCCCGTCCGACGCAGTATTTT. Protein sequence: CASGSPGSARPTQYF.

The CDR3 coding sequence is TGTGCCAGCAGCGGAACTAGCGGGATCACAGATACGCAGTATTTT. Protein: CASSGTSGITDTQYF. The chain is built from TRBV9 and TRBJ2-3; 10 bases are a match to TRBD2. V shed 3 bases, J shed 2 bases, and the junction held 3 bases outside the gene matches. Germline V gene sequence: CDR1 SGDLS, CDR2 YYNGEE. The CDR3 spans 15 residues.

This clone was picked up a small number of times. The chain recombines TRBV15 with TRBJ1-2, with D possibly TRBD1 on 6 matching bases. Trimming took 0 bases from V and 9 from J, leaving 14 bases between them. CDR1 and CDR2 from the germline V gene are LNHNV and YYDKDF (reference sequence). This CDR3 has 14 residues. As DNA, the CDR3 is TGTGCCACCAGCAGAGATGACAGGCTATTGCGCTACACCTTC. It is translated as CATSRDDRLLRYTF. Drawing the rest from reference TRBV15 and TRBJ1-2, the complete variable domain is DAMVIQNPRYQVTQFGKPVTLSCSQTLNHNVMYWYQQKSSQAPKLLFHYYDKDFNNEADTPDNFQSRRPNTSFCFLDIRSPGLGDTAMYLCATSRDDRLLRYTFGSGTRLTVV.

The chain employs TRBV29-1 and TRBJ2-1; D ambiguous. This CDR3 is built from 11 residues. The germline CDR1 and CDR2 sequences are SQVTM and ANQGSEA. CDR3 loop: CSPITHNEQFF. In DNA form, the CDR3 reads TGCAGTCCTATTACCCACAATGAGCAGTTCTTC.